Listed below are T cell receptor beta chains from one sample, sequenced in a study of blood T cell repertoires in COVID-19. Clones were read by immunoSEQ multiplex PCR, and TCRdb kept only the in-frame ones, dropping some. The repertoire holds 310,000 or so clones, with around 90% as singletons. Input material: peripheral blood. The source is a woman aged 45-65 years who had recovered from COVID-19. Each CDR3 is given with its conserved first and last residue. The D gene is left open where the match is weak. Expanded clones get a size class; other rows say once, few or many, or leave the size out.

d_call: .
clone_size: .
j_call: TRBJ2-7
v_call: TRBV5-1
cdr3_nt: TGCGCCAGCTATTCGACACCAGAGGGCTCCTACGAGCAGTACTTC
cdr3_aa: CASYSTPEGSYEQYF

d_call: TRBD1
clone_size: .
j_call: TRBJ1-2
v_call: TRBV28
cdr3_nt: TGTGCCAGCAGTTTCGTCAGGGGGCTGTCCGCTAACTATGGCTACACCTTC
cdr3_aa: CASSFVRGLSANYGYTF

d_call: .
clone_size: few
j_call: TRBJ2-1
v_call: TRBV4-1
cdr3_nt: TGCGCCAGCAGCCTCCTTGGCGAGCAGTTCTTC
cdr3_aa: CASSLLGEQFF

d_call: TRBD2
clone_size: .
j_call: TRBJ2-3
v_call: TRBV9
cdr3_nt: TGTGCCAGCAGCGTAGATGGGAGGGCCGGTTTCACAGATACGCAGTATTTT
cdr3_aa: CASSVDGRAGFTDTQYF

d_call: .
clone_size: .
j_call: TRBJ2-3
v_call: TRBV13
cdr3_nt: TGTGCCAGCAGCTTACAGGATTATAGCACAGATACGCAGTATTTT
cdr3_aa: CASSLQDYSTDTQYF

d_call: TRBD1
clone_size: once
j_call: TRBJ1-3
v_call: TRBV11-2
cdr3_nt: TGTGCCAGCAGCTCGACAGGGGGCGGAAACACCATATATTTT
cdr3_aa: CASSSTGGGNTIYF

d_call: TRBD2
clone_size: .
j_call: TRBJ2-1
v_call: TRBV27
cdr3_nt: TGTGCCAGCAGTCGCCGGGACAGAGGACTAGCGGGAGGGCCGAGGGAGCAGTTCTTC
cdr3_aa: CASSRRDRGLAGGPREQFF

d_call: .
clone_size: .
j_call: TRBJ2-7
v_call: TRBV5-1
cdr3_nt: TGCGCCAGCAGCTTGGCCGTCCTCTCCTACGAGCAGTACTTC
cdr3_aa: CASSLAVLSYEQYF

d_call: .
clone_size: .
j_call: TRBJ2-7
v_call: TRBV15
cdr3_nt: TGTGCCACCAGCAGAGATTCAGCAGGGGTAGGCGAGCAGTACTTC
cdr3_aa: CATSRDSAGVGEQYF

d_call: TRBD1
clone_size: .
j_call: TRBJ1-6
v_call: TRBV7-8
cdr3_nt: TGTGCCAGCAGCGTAAGACAGGGGAGTTTACCCCTCCACTTT
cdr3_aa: CASSVRQGSLPLHF

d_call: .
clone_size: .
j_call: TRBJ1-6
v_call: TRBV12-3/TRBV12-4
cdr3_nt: TGTGCCAGCAGCTCCGGAGGTCATTCACCCCTCCACTTT
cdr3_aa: CASSSGGHSPLHF

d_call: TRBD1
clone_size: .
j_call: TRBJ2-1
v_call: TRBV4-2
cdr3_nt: TGTGCCACCACTCCTGATATAGGACAGGCGTCCTACAATGAGCAGTTCTTC
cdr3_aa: CATTPDIGQASYNEQFF

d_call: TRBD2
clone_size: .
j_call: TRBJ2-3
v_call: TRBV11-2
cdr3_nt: TGTGCCAGCAGCTTAGGGACTAGCGGGAGGGGCACAGATACGCAGTATTTT
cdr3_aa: CASSLGTSGRGTDTQYF

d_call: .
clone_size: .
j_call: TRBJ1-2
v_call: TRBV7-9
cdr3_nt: TGTGCCAGCAGCCCACCGACAGGTTTGAACTATGGCTACACCTTC
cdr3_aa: CASSPPTGLNYGYTF

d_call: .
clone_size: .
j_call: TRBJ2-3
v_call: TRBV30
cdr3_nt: TGTGCTCGAAAGGCGCAGGGAACAGATACGCAGTATTTT
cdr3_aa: CARKAQGTDTQYF

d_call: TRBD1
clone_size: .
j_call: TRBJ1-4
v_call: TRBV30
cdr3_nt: TGTGCCTGTCCGGGACAGGGGGAGGAAAAACTGTTTTTT
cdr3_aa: CACPGQGEEKLFF

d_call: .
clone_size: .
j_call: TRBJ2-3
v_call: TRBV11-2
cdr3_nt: TGTGCCAGCAGCTTAGCCCATGGGCTGGATACGCAGTATTTT
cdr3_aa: CASSLAHGLDTQYF

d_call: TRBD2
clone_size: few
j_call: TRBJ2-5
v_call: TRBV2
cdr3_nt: TGTGCCAGCAGTAAGGGACTAGCGACACAAGAGACCCAGTACTTC
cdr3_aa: CASSKGLATQETQYF

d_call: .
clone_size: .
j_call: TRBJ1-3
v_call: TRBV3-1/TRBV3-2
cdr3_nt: TGTGCCAGCAGCCCAATCGGGGGCTCTGGAAACACCATATATTTT
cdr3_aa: CASSPIGGSGNTIYF

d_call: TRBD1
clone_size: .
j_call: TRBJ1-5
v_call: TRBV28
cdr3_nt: TGTGCCAGCAGTTTCCCGGACAGGGGTTTAAAGCCCCAGCATTTT
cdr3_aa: CASSFPDRGLKPQHF

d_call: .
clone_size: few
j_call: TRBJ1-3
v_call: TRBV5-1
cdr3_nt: TGCGCCAGCAGCTTGGGACAGCGCCTCTCTGGAAACACCATATATTTT
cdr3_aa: CASSLGQRLSGNTIYF

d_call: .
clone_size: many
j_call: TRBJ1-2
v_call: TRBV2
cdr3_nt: TGTGCCAGCACTGTTGGGGGACTTGGCTACACCTTC
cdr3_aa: CASTVGGLGYTF

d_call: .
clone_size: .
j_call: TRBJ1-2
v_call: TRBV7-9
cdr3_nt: TGTGCCAGCAGATCCGTTGGGACTTACTATGGCTACACCTTC
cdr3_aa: CASRSVGTYYGYTF

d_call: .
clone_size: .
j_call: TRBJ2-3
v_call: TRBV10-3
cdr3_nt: TGTGCCATCGCGCGGGGCGGGAGCACAGATACGCAGTATTTT
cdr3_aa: CAIARGGSTDTQYF

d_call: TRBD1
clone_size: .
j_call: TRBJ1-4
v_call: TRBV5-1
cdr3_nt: TGCGCCAGCAGCGGAGGACAGGGCCCTAATGAAAAACTGTTTTTT
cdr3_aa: CASSGGQGPNEKLFF

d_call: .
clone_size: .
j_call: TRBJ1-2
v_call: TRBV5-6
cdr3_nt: TGTGCCAGCAGCTTGGGGACACCTAAGGCCACCTTC
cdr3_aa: CASSLGTPKATF

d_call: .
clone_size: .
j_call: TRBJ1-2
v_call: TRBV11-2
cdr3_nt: TGTGCCAGCAGCACGGGTAGAGGCTACACCTTC
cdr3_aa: CASSTGRGYTF

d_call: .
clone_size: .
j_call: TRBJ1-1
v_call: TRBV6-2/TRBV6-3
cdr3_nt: TGTGCCAGCAGCCTGACAAGGATGAACACTGAAGCTTTCTTT
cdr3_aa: CASSLTRMNTEAFF

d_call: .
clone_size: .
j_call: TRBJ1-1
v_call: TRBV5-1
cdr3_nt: TGCGCCAGCAGACGCGAGGGAGGGACTGAAGCTTTCTTT
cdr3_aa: CASRREGGTEAFF

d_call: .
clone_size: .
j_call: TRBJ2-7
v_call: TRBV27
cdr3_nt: TGTGCCACCTGTCCGGGTCGGAGGAGCTCCTACGAGCAGTACTTC
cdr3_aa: CATCPGRRSSYEQYF

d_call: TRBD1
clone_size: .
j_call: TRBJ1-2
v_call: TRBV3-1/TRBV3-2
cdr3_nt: TGTGCCAGCAGGGACAGGGTTGGCTACACCTTC
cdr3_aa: CASRDRVGYTF

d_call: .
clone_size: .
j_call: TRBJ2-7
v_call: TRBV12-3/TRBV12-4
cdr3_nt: TGTGCCAGCAGTCGCCAGGGCTACGAGCAGTACTTC
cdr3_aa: CASSRQGYEQYF

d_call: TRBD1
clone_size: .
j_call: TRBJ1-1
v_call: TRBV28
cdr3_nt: TGTGCCAGCAGTTTAACAGGGGCTATGAACACTGAAGCTTTCTTT
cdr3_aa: CASSLTGAMNTEAFF

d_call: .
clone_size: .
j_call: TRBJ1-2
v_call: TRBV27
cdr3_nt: TGTGCCAGCAGTTTAGTAGGGGTCCTCAGCCTCCCGCCCTATGGCTACACCTTC
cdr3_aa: CASSLVGVLSLPPYGYTF

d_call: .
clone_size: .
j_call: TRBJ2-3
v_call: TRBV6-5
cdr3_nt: TGTGCCAGTGGACGGGGAACAGATACGCAGTATTTT
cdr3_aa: CASGRGTDTQYF

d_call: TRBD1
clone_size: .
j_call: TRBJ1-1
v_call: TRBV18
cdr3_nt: TGTGCCAGCTCGCAACGGACAGGACTGAACACTGAAGCTTTCTTT
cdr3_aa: CASSQRTGLNTEAFF

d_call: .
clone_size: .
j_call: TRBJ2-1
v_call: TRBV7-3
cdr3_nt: TGTGCCAGCAGCTTCACCCGGGACTCCAATGAGCAGTTCTTC
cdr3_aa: CASSFTRDSNEQFF

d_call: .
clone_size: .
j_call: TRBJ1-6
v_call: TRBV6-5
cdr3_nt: TGTGCCAGCAGTTTTGGGCGACAGCTAAATTCACCCCTCCACTTT
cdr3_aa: CASSFGRQLNSPLHF

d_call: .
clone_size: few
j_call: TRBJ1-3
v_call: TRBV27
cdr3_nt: TGTGCCAGCAGCGTCGGAGGATTTGGAAACACCATATATTTT
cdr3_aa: CASSVGGFGNTIYF

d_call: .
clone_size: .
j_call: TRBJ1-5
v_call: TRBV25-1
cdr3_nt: TGTGCCAGCAGTGAACTTGGGGCAGGGGATCAGCCCCAGCATTTT
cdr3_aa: CASSELGAGDQPQHF

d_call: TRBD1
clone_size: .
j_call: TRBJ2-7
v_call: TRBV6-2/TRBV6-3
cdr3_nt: TGTGCCAGCAGTTTCTTGGACAGGGGGCTGAACGAGCAGTACTTC
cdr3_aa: CASSFLDRGLNEQYF

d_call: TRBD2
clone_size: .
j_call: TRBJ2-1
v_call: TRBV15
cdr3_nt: TGTGCCACCAGCATCCGGACTAGCGGGAGGGCCTACAATGAGCAGTTCTTC
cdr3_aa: CATSIRTSGRAYNEQFF

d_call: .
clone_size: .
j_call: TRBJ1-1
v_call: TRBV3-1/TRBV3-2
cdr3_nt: TGTGCCAGCAGCCAAGAAGAGGGGGATGACACTGAAGCTTTCTTT
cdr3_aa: CASSQEEGDDTEAFF

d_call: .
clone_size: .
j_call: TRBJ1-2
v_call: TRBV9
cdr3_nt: TGTGCCAGCAGCGGTCGTGGAGGCTTTAACTATGGCTACACCTTC
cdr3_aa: CASSGRGGFNYGYTF

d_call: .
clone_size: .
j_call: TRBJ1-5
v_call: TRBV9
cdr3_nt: TGTGCCAGCAGCGTAGGTAGGGGGACACCCCAGCATTTT
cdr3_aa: CASSVGRGTPQHF

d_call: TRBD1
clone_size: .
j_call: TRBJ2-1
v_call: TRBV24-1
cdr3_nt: TGTGCCACAGGCTGGACAGGCGAGCAGTTCTTC
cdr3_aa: CATGWTGEQFF

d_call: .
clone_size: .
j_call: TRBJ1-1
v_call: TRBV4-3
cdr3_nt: TGCGCCAGCAGCCAAGATTCAGGTGCGAACACTGAAGCTTTCTTT
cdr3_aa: CASSQDSGANTEAFF

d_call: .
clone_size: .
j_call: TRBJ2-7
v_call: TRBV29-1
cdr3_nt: TGCAGCGCCGCAGGGGGGCGCTACGAGCAGTACTTC
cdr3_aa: CSAAGGRYEQYF

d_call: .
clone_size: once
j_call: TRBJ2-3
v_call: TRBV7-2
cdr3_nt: TGTGCCAGCAGCTTACTTCCGTCCACAGATACGCAGTATTTT
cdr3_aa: CASSLLPSTDTQYF

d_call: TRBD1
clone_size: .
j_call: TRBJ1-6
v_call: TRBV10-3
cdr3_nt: TGTGCCATCAGGAGGGGGCCTAATTCACCCCTCCACTTT
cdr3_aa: CAIRRGPNSPLHF

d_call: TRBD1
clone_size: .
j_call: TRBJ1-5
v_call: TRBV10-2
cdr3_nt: TGCGCCAGCAGTGACCAGGGGGCCGATCAGCCCCAGCATTTT
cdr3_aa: CASSDQGADQPQHF

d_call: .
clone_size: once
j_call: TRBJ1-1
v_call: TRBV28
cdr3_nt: TGTGCCAGCAGTGGGTGGCGGGGACTTACTGAAGCTTTCTTT
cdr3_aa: CASSGWRGLTEAFF

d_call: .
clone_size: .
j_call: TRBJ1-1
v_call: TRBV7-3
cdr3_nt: TGTGCCAGCAGCCCAATATGGTTTAGGAACACTGAAGCTTTCTTT
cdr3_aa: CASSPIWFRNTEAFF

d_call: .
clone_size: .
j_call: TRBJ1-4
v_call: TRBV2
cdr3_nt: TGTGCCAGTTGGGAGTTTGCAACTAATGAAAAACTGTTTTTT
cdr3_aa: CASWEFATNEKLFF